Below, 14 T cell receptor beta chains from the same sample are listed, as sequenced in a study of early T cells in non-severe SARS-CoV-2 infection. MiXCR, applied by TCRdb to the 5' RACE reads, yields one record per CDR3 protein. The sample records more than 60,000 distinct CDR3 sequences, 9.5% being singletons. The sequenced sample was whole blood. The origin of the receptors is an adult who was a healthcare worker with PCR-confirmed SARS-CoV-2 infection or an uninfected control (not recorded which).

This clonotype was observed many times. V is TRBV10-1 and J is TRBJ2-3; D might be TRBD1 or TRBD2, each matching 5 bases. CDR3 length equals 14 residues. Trimming left V 3 bases short and J 3 bases short, with 10 bases between. Germline CDR1 WNHNN, CDR2 SYGVQD (reference sequence). The CDR3 spells CASSDRDGTDTQYF. In DNA, the CDR3 is TGCGCCAGCAGTGACAGGGACGGGACAGATACGCAGTATTTT.

This clonotype was counted many times. V is TRBV20-1 and J is TRBJ2-7; D possibly corresponds to TRBD2 (6 bases). This CDR3 has 11 amino acids. The germline V gene encodes CDR1 DFQATT and CDR2 SNEGSKA (reference sequence). Between the trimmed V and J ends, which lost 5 bases and 9 bases, there was a span of 14 bases. CDR3 in DNA: TGCAGTGCTGGCCAGCGGGCTGTGCAGTACTTC. It codes for CSAGQRAVQYF.

The V call is TRBV5-1, the J call TRBJ2-7; 8 bases fit TRBD2. The CDR3 sequence is 13 residues long. Trimming cost V 1 base and J 6 bases; bases outside gene matches: 3. Germline CDR1 and CDR2: SGHRS and YFSETQ. The CDR3 region has the DNA TGCGCCAGCAGCTTGCCGCTAGCGGGCGAGCAGTACTTC. It yields the protein CASSLPLAGEQYF.

This clonotype was found a few times. CDR3 sequence reads: CASSQDRLAGGETQYF. In nucleotides, the CDR3 is TGCGCCAGCAGCCAAGATCGGCTAGCGGGAGGAGAGACCCAGTACTTC. V usage is TRBV4-1 and J usage is TRBJ2-5; the match to TRBD2 covers 11 bases. V trimming: 0 bases; J trimming: 4 bases; junction bases outside the gene matches: 4. CDR1 MGHRA and CDR2 YSYEKL come from the germline V gene. CDR3 length equals 16 residues.

The chain combines TRBV7-9 with TRBJ2-3, with 8 bases identical to TRBD2. Trimming removed 4 bases from V and 4 bases from J; junction bases left unmatched: 10. The CDR3 runs 16 residues. CDR1 and CDR2 from the germline V gene are SEHNR and FQNEAQ (reference sequence). The DNA for the CDR3 is TGTGCCAGCAGCTCCCCGGGACTAGATTTCGCAGATACGCAGTATTTT. Translating gives CASSSPGLDFADTQYF.

This clonotype has more than one count but fewer than ten. V is TRBV6-2 or TRBV6-3 and J is TRBJ2-3; D not resolved. The germline gives CDR1 MNHEY, CDR2 SVGEGT. This CDR3 spans 13 amino acids. V dropped 6 bases and J dropped 6 bases, with 13 bases sitting between them. CDR3 in amino acids: CASRGANLDTQYF. CDR3 bases: TGTGCCAGCAGAGGAGCCAATTTGGATACGCAGTATTTT.

CDR3 protein: CSAVPGTGLNIQYF. The CDR3 bases are TGCAGTGCTGTACCCGGGACAGGGTTGAACATTCAGTACTTC. The chain couples TRBV20-1 to TRBJ2-4; 9 bases agree with TRBD1. V lost 5 bases to trimming and J lost 7 bases; unmatched junction nucleotides: 9. This CDR3 contains 14 residues. Germline loops: CDR1 DFQATT, CDR2 SNEGSKA (reference sequence).

This clonotype was picked up a small number of times. The gene calls are TRBV25-1 and TRBJ2-7; D not resolved. From germline, CDR1 is MGHDK and CDR2 SYGVNS. This CDR3 has 14 amino acids. The V and J ends lost 3 bases and 1 base respectively, with 10 bases between them. CDR3 sequence: CASSDSGDSYEQYF. DNA for the CDR3: TGTGCCAGCAGTGATAGTGGGGATTCCTACGAGCAGTACTTC.

This clonotype was counted between two and nine times. This sequence joins TRBV21-1 and TRBJ2-5; the DNA was not compared with TRBD1, the D call given in the table. TRBV21-1 is a listed pseudogene. CDR3 length equals 17 residues. CDR3 amino acids: CASSKRRKDIWLETQYF. CDR3 DNA: TGTGCCAGCAGCAAACGAAGAAAGGACATTTGGCTGGAGACCCAGTACTTC.

This clonotype was seen repeatedly, ten times or more. This rearrangement joins TRBV30 to TRBJ2-1; D is unresolved. The CDR3 loop spans 11 amino acids. The V gene's germline CDR1 is GTSNPN and CDR2 SVGIG (reference sequence). Trimming cost V 7 bases and J 8 bases, with 12 bases left between them. The CDR3 nucleotides read TGTGCCTTTGAGTTCAACGATGAGCAGTTCTTC. Its protein product is CAFEFNDEQFF. Full variable domain (remainder filled in from reference TRBV30 and TRBJ2-1): SQTIHQWPATLVQPVGSPLSLECTVEGTSNPNLYWYRQAAGRGLQLLFYSVGIGQISSEVPQNLSASRPQDRQFILSSKKLLLSDSGFYLCAFEFNDEQFFGPGTRLTVL.

This clonotype was observed many times. This chain joins TRBV20-1 and TRBJ2-3; 13 bases map to TRBD2. Germline V gene data show CDR1 as DFQATT and CDR2 as SNEGSKA (reference sequence). The CDR3 consists of 15 residues. After removal of 4 bases from V and 7 bases from J, the junction contained 8 bases not matched to a gene. The CDR3 sequence: CSAKRGTSGMYTQYF. CDR3 DNA sequence: TGCAGTGCTAAGAGGGGGACTAGCGGGATGTATACGCAGTATTTT.

The chain recombines TRBV4-1 with TRBJ2-7, with no clear D. V shed 1 base and J shed 6 bases, with 7 bases lying between them. From germline, CDR1 is MGHRA and CDR2 YSYEKL. The CDR3 extends over 12 amino acids. CDR3 sequence (DNA): TGCGCCAGCAGCCAAGGTCCCAGCGAGCAGTACTTC. Its translation: CASSQGPSEQYF.

The table lists this clonotype with many counts. This chain joins TRBV24-1 and TRBJ2-2, with 8 bases matching TRBD1. V lost 8 bases, J lost 2 bases, and 9 bases stayed unmatched. CDR1 KGHDR and CDR2 SFDVKD come from the germline V gene. CDR3 length equals 16 residues. The CDR3 protein is CATTSGQGANTGELFF. DNA for the CDR3: TGTGCCACCACCAGCGGGCAGGGGGCAAACACCGGGGAGCTGTTTTTT.

As DNA, the CDR3 is TGCAGTGCTACCTCTTCTTCACTAGCGGGAGAGGACGAGCAGTACTTC. Translating gives CSATSSSLAGEDEQYF. The chain is built from TRBV20-1 and TRBJ2-7; 11 bases are shared with TRBD2. Germline V gives CDR1 DFQATT, CDR2 SNEGSKA (reference sequence). The CDR3 sequence is 16 residues long. V shed 4 bases and J 5 bases; nucleotides not matched to a gene: 13.